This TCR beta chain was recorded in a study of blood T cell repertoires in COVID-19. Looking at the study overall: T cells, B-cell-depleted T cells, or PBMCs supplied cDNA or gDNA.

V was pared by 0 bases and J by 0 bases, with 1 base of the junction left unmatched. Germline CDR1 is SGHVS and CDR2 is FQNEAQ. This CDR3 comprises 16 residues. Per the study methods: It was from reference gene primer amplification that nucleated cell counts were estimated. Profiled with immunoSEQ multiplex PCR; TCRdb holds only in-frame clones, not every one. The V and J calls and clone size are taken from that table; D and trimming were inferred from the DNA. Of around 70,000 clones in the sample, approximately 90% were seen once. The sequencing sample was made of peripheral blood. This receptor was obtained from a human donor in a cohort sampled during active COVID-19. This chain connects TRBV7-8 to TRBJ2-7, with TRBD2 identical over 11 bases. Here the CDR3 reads CASSLAGLAVSYEQYF. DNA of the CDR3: TGTGCCAGCAGCTTAGCGGGACTAGCGGTCTCCTACGAGCAGTACTTC.